This T cell receptor (beta chain) was sequenced during a study of T cells in Graves' hyperthyroidism and ophthalmopathy. Whole-study findings and limits: Most expanded thyroid clonotypes above 0.001 recurred in blood.

Patients between 18 and 65 years old had hyperthyroidism, newly diagnosed and lasting under 2 months. In making diagnoses, clinical symptoms, serum thyroxine and TRAb, thyroid ultrasound and orbital computed tomography were all used. The table lists this clonotype with a count of one. Its antigen is undetermined. The germline V gene has CDR1 DFQATT and CDR2 SNEGSKA (reference sequence). This CDR3 spans 15 amino acids. V trimming: 1 base; J trimming: 4 bases; junction bases outside the gene matches: 3. Amplification yielded TCR beta CDR3 regions, with RNA transcripts as the source. The HTBI primer set drove a first-round RT-PCR of the TCR CDR3. From the multiplex PCR reads, TCRdb called clonotypes with MiXCR, one entry per CDR3 protein. The table shows around 190,000 distinct CDR3 sequences, with less than 20% occurring only once.

This clonotype was sampled from a woman aged 50 to 60 with Graves' hyperthyroidism. The gene calls are TRBV20-1 and TRBJ2-3, with TRBD2 matching 12 bases. The material sequenced was blood. DNA of the CDR3: TGCAGTGCTAGAGGGCTAGCGGGAGGGCCAGATACGCAGTATTTT. Translating gives CSARGLAGGPDTQYF.